This T cell receptor (beta chain) was recovered during a study of T cells and Merkel cell carcinoma outcomes. Germline V gene data show CDR1 as SGHRS and CDR2 as YFSETQ. The V and J ends lost 3 bases and 1 base respectively, with 14 bases between them. This CDR3 contains 16 residues. In regard to this clone: Its antigen is not known.

Regarding the study as a whole: Merkel cell carcinoma outcomes were reportedly predicted by repertoire and T-cell density.

TCRdb's copy holds only in-frame clones and misses some; the assay was immunoSEQ multiplex PCR. The sample holds approximately 7,000 clones, 90% seen once. The TCR comes from a human donor with Merkel cell carcinoma. The V call is TRBV5-1, the J call TRBJ2-1; a possible D gene is TRBD1 (6 bases). Sequenced material: tumor tissue from Merkel cell carcinoma. Here the CDR3 reads CASSSTGQRSYNEQFF. The CDR3 nucleotides read TGCGCCAGCAGCTCCACTGGACAGCGGTCCTACAATGAGCAGTTCTTC.